Presented here are 17 T cell receptor beta chains from one specimen sequenced in a study of Ad26.COV2.S vaccination and SARS-CoV-2 variants. Generated by immunoSEQ multiplex PCR, the TCRdb table keeps only in-frame clones and is missing some. The sample includes around 300,000 clones, about 88% of them seen just once. Stated treatment: approximately 18 received Ad26.COV2.S at low or high dose, single or two shots; 5 received placebo; per-sample allocation not given. It was on day 63 after the first vaccine or placebo injection that samples were taken. Material: peripheral blood, obtained in a trial of Ad26.COV2.S vaccine versus placebo. These receptors were taken from a person aged 18-65 years who received the Ad26.COV2.S COVID-19 vaccine or a placebo.

The rearrangement uses TRBV27 and TRBJ2-7; 7 nucleotides match TRBD2. This CDR3 region has 14 residues. Germline trimming cut 7 bases from V and 0 bases from J; bases unmatched to any gene: 6. From germline, CDR1 is MNHEY and CDR2 SMNVEV (reference sequence). CDR3 sequence: CASTPGGTSYEQYF. In DNA, the CDR3 is TGTGCCAGCACCCCGGGGGGAACCTCCTACGAGCAGTACTTC.

V gene TRBV5-4 combines with J gene TRBJ2-7; 8 bases fit TRBD2. Losses at the gene ends were 4 bases for V and 6 bases for J; bases not matched to a gene: 15. This CDR3 comprises 16 residues. Germline CDR1 and CDR2: SGHNT and YYREEE (reference sequence). The CDR3 DNA follows: TGTGCCAGCAGCATGGTAAGCGGGAGCTCTCCCGGCGAGCAGTACTTC. Amino acid sequence: CASSMVSGSSPGEQYF.

The chain uses TRBV19 and TRBJ2-7; TRBD1 is a possible D gene (6 bases). Trimming took 4 bases from V and 6 from J, leaving 13 bases between them. CDR1 LNHDA and CDR2 SQIVND come from the germline V gene (reference sequence). The CDR3 has 13 residues. As DNA, the CDR3 is TGTGCCAGTAGTACCACAGGGTATGGCGAGCAGTACTTC. This sequence encodes CASSTTGYGEQYF.

Only one count was recorded for this clone. The chain couples TRBV19 to TRBJ1-4, with D possibly TRBD1 on 6 matching bases. The CDR3 spans 12 residues. The germline CDR1 and CDR2 sequences are LNHDA and SQIVND (reference sequence). The V end lost 10 bases, the J end lost 10 bases, and 16 bases lay between the germline ends. CDR3 amino acids: CATTRGPGKLFF. The CDR3 bases are TGTGCCACTACACGGGGGCCGGGAAAACTGTTTTTT.

The DNA for the CDR3 is TGTGCCAGCCCCCACGTCGCTGGCTCCTACAATGAGCAGTTCTTC. Its translation: CASPHVAGSYNEQFF. This rearrangement joins TRBV2 to TRBJ2-1; D uncertain. Germline V gene sequence: CDR1 SNHLY, CDR2 FYNNEI. The V end lost 8 bases, the J end lost 0 bases, and 14 bases lay between the germline ends. The CDR3 runs to 15 residues.

The chain recombines TRBV27 with TRBJ1-4, with unresolved D. Germline loops: CDR1 MNHEY, CDR2 SMNVEV (reference sequence). The CDR3 contains 15 residues. Trimming removed 3 bases from V and 0 bases from J, with 8 bases in between. CDR3 DNA: TGTGCCAGCAGTTTTGCGGGAGCAACTAATGAAAAACTGTTTTTT. Protein product: CASSFAGATNEKLFF. The full variable domain, its missing parts supplied by reference TRBV27 and TRBJ1-4, is EAQVTQNPRYLITVTGKKLTVTCSQNMNHEYMSWYRQDPGLGLRQIYYSMNVEVTDKGDVPEGYKVSRKEKRNFPLILESPSPNQTSLYFCASSFAGATNEKLFFGSGTQLSVL.

This rearrangement joins TRBV6-2 or TRBV6-3 to TRBJ2-7, with 7 positions matching TRBD1. The CDR3 extends over 15 amino acids. Trimming cost V 2 bases and J 2 bases; bases outside gene matches: 6. Germline loops: CDR1 MNHEY, CDR2 SVGEGT. The CDR3 sequence is CASSYGAGGPYEQYF. In DNA form, the CDR3 reads TGTGCCAGCAGTTACGGGGCAGGGGGACCCTACGAGCAGTACTTC.

The V gene is TRBV10-3, the J gene TRBJ2-3, with D possibly being TRBD2 (5 bases). The CDR3 runs 15 residues. Germline CDR1 is ENHRY and CDR2 is SYGVKD. V was cut by 0 bases and J by 8 bases, with 15 bases left in between. In nucleotides, the CDR3 is TGTGCCATCAGTGAGTCGAAGAGAGGGCTGGGTACGCAGTATTTT. Protein sequence: CAISESKRGLGTQYF.

This rearrangement joins TRBV10-3 to TRBJ2-7, with D tentatively TRBD1 (5 bases). CDR3 length: 14 residues. V shed 5 bases and J shed 2 bases, with 13 bases lying between them. CDR1 is ENHRY, CDR2 SYGVKD, per germline. The chain's CDR3 is CAISSDMPPYEQYF. The CDR3 bases are TGTGCCATCAGTTCGGACATGCCCCCCTACGAGCAGTACTTC.

The V gene is TRBV6-2 or TRBV6-3, the J gene TRBJ2-1; perhaps TRBD2 as D (5 bases). Germline CDR1 is MNHEY and CDR2 is SVGEGT. There are 17 residues in the CDR3. Between the trimmed V and J ends, which lost 2 bases and 0 bases, there was a span of 14 bases. As DNA, the CDR3 is TGTGCCAGCAGTTACGATATTAGCGCAAGCTCCTACAATGAGCAGTTCTTC. Translating it yields CASSYDISASSYNEQFF.

This chain links TRBV7-9 with TRBJ2-3; D possibly corresponds to TRBD1 (5 bases). Trimming took off 4 bases at V and 0 bases at J, with 8 bases between the two ends. CDR1 and CDR2 from the germline V gene are SEHNR and FQNEAQ (reference sequence). The CDR3 extends over 14 amino acids. CDR3 loop: CASSSDTSTDTQYF. CDR3 bases: TGTGCCAGCAGCTCGGACACTAGCACAGATACGCAGTATTTT.

V is TRBV4-3 and J is TRBJ2-5; either TRBD1 or TRBD2 may supply D (5 bases each). Looked up from germline, CDR1 is LGHNA and CDR2 is YSLEER. V was clipped by 0 bases and J by 5 bases, with 19 bases between them. The CDR3 runs to 17 residues. CDR3 residues: CASSQDVLRGRRETQYF. CDR3 nucleotides: TGCGCCAGCAGCCAAGATGTGTTAAGGGGACGTCGGGAGACCCAGTACTTC.

This chain connects TRBV9 to TRBJ2-1, with 12 bases fitting TRBD2. V shed 4 bases, J shed 3 bases, and the junction held 8 bases outside the gene matches. Germline-derived CDR1 and CDR2 are SGDLS and YYNGEE. The CDR3 covers 17 residues. In DNA, the CDR3 is TGTGCCAGCAGCTCCACGGGACTAGCGGGTTTCTACAATGAGCAGTTCTTC. Protein: CASSSTGLAGFYNEQFF.

The V gene is TRBV4-3, the J gene TRBJ2-3; TRBD1 or TRBD2 may be the D gene (5 bases each). V gave up 1 base and J gave up 3 bases, with 11 bases separating them. CDR3 length: 15 residues. CDR1 and CDR2 from the germline V gene are LGHNA and YSLEER. The CDR3 nucleotides read TGCGCCAGCAGCCAAGCTGGGGGTAATACAGATACGCAGTATTTT. This codes for CASSQAGGNTDTQYF.

This clone appeared once. V and J are TRBV28 and TRBJ1-4; TRBD1 matches 9 bases. Germline lookup yields CDR1 MDHEN and CDR2 SYDVKM. Trimming took 2 bases from V and 8 from J; bases not matched to a gene: 6. CDR3 size: 15 residues. CDR3 nucleotides: TGTGCCAGCAGTTTAGCGGGACAGGGTGAGGAAAAACTGTTTTTT. It is translated as CASSLAGQGEEKLFF.

The V call is TRBV5-4, the J call TRBJ2-7, with D possibly matching TRBD1 (6 bases). V was pared by 3 bases and J by 1 base, with 14 bases between. CDR3 size: 15 residues. Germline CDR1 and CDR2: SGHNT and YYREEE (reference sequence). This CDR3 reads CASSYGDRFSYEQYF. The CDR3 nucleotides are TGTGCCAGCAGCTATGGCGACAGGTTTTCCTACGAGCAGTACTTC.

CDR3 amino acids: CASSAEGRADTQYF. In DNA, the CDR3 is TGTGCCAGCAGCGCCGAGGGGCGGGCAGATACGCAGTATTTT. The chain employs TRBV13 and TRBJ2-3; D possibly uses TRBD1 or TRBD2 (5 bases each). Germline V gives CDR1 PRHDT, CDR2 FYEKMQ (reference sequence). Trimming shortened V by 5 bases and J by 4 bases, and 13 bases separated the two germline ends. The CDR3 runs to 14 residues.